This TCR beta chain was observed in a study of a mutant IDH1 vaccine in newly diagnosed glioma. Study background: Previous treatment comprised radiotherapy, temozolomide, or both, mostly both. General study results and limits: Shifts in the top peripheral T cell clonotypes seemed unrelated to pseudoprogression.

The table came from immunoSEQ multiplex PCR; TCRdb's copy has only in-frame clones and leaves some out. The sample contains tens of thousands of clones, 65% of which appear only once. Germline CDR1 and CDR2: MNHEY and SVGAGI. The CDR3 sequence is 12 residues long. V lost 4 bases to trimming and J lost 6 bases; unmatched junction nucleotides: 3. About this clone: What it binds is not known.

The time point here: week 47, end of study. Topical imiquimod accompanied each vaccine dose, which consisted of 300 ug of mutant IDH1 20-mer peptide. At weeks 1, 3, 5, 7, 11, 15, 19 and 23, patients received a vaccination, eight in all. Sequenced material: peripheral blood mononuclear cells (PBMCs), taken from a glioma patient whose treatment included an IDH1 peptide vaccine. The source of this sequence is a man aged 40-55 years with glioma. Some clones in this sample may be carry-over from other donors' samples. The genes are TRBV6-5 and TRBJ2-7, with 7 bases identical to TRBD1. CDR3 loop: CASSSTGVEQYF. For the CDR3, the DNA is TGTGCCAGCAGTTCCACAGGGGTCGAGCAGTACTTC.